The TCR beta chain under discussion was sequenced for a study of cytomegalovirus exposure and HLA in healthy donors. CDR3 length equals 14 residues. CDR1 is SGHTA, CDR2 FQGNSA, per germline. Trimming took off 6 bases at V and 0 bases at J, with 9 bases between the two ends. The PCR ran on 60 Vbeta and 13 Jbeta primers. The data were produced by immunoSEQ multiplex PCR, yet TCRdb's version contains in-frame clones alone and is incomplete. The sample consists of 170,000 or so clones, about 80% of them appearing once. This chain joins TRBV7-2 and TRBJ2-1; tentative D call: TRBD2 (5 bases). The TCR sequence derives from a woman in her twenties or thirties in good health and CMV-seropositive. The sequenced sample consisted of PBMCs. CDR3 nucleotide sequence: TGTGCCAGCAGAGAAGGGAGCTCCTACAATGAGCAGTTCTTC. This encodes CASREGSSYNEQFF.